This T cell receptor beta chain was retrieved from a study of T-cell reconstitution after alpha-beta-depleted transplantation in children. Study outcomes and limitations: Day-60 TCRbeta diversity that was high in some patients was derived from surviving recipient T cells and thymic progenitors. About two months after transplant, alpha-beta T cells reportedly came from several hundred expanded graft clones. Hyperexpanded clones declined; after one year, newly produced T cells mostly supplied diversity.

The TCRbeta library was prepared with unique molecular identifiers. TCRdb re-derived calls from the PCR reads in MiXCR, one entry per CDR3 protein. The sample has about 110,000 distinct CDR3 sequences, around a tenth seen once. A note on this clonotype: Its matching antigen is unknown.

This CDR3 region has 14 residues. Between the trimmed V and J ends, which lost 4 bases and 5 bases, there was a span of 13 bases. The germline CDR1 and CDR2 sequences are SGDLS and YYNGEE. This receptor was identified in a boy younger than 10 with acute lymphoblastic leukemia, due to receive a stem cell transplant. The sample was PBMCs, taken before TCRalphabeta/CD19-depleted stem cell transplant. This sequence joins TRBV9 and TRBJ2-1; a weak D match, TRBD2 (6 bases). The CDR3 protein is CASSSSTSNNEQFF. In nucleotides, the CDR3 is TGTGCCAGCAGCTCATCGACTAGTAACAATGAGCAGTTCTTC.